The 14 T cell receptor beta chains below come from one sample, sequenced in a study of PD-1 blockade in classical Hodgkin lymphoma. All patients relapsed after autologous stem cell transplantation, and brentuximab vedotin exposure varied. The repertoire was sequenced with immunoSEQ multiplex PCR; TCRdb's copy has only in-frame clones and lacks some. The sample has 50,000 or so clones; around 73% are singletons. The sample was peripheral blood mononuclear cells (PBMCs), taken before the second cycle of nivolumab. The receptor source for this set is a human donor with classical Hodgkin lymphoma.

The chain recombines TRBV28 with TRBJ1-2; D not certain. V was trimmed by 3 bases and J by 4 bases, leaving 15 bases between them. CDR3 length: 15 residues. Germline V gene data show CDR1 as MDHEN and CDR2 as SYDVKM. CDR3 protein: CASSFVVGPAYGYTF. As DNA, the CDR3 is TGTGCCAGCAGTTTTGTGGTGGGTCCGGCCTATGGCTACACCTTC.

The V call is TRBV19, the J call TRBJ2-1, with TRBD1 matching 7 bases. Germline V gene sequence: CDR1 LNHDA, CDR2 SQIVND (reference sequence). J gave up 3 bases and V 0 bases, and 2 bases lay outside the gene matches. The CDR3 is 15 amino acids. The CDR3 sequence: CASSIEGQNYNEQFF. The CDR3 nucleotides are TGTGCCAGTAGTATAGAGGGACAGAACTACAATGAGCAGTTCTTC.

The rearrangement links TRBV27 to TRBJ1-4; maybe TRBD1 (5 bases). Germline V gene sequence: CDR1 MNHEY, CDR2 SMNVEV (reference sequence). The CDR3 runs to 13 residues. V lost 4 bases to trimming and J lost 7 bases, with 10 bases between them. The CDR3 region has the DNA TGTGCCAGCAGTTGGCAGGGTGGTGAAAAACTGTTTTTT. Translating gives CASSWQGGEKLFF.

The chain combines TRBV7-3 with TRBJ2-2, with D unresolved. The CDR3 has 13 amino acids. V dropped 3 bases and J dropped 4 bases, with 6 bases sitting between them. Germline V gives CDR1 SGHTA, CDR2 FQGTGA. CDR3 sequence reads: CASSFRVTGELFF. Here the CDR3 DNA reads TGTGCCAGCAGCTTCCGGGTCACCGGGGAGCTGTTTTTT.

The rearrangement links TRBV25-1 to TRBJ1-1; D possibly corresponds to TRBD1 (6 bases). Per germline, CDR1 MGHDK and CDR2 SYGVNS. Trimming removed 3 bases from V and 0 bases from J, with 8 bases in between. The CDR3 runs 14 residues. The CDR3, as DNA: TGTGCCAGCAGTGAGCAGGGGATGAACACTGAAGCTTTCTTT. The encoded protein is CASSEQGMNTEAFF. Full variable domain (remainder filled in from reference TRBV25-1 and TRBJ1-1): EADIYQTPRYLVIGTGKKITLECSQTMGHDKMYWYQQDPGMELHLIHYSYGVNSTEKGDLSSESTVSRIRTEHFPLTLESARPSHTSQYLCASSEQGMNTEAFFGQGTRLTVV.

The CDR3 coding sequence is TGTGCCATCAGTGGAGGACAGGGGTCGACAGATACGCAGTATTTT. Its translation is CAISGGQGSTDTQYF. This chain joins TRBV10-3 and TRBJ2-3; 9 nucleotides match TRBD1. Germline V lookup: CDR1 ENHRY, CDR2 SYGVKD. The CDR3 has 15 amino acids. V lost 4 bases, J lost 3 bases, and 5 bases stayed unmatched.

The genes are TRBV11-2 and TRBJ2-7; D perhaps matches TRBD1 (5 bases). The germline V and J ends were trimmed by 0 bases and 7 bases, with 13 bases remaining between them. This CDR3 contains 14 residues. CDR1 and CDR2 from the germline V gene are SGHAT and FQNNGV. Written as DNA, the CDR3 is TGTGCCAGCAGCTTAGAAGGGGCTGGATTTGAGCAGTACTTC. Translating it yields CASSLEGAGFEQYF. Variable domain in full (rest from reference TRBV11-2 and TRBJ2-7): EAGVAQSPRYKIIEKRQSVAFWCNPISGHATLYWYQQILGQGPKLLIQFQNNGVVDDSQLPKDRFSAERLKGVDSTLKIQPAKLEDSAVYLCASSLEGAGFEQYFGPGTRLTVT.

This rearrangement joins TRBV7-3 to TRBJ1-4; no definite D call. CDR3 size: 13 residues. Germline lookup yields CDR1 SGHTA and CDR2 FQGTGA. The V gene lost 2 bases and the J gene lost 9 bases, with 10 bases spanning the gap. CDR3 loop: CASSLSRDQKLFF. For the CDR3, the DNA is TGTGCCAGCAGCTTATCCCGGGATCAAAAACTGTTTTTT.

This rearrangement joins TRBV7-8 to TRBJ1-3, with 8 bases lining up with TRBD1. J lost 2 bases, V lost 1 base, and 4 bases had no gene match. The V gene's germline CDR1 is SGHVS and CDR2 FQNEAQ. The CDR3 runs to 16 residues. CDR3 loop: CASSLGQGKAGNTIYF. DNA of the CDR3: TGTGCCAGCAGCTTAGGACAGGGGAAGGCTGGAAACACCATATATTTT.

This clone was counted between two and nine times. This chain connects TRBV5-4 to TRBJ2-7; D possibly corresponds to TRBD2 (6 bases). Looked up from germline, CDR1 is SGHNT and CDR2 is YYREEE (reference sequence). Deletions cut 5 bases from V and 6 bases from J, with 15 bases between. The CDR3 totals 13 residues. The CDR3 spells CASRLGSQGEQYF. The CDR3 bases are TGTGCCAGCAGACTCGGGAGTCAGGGCGAGCAGTACTTC.

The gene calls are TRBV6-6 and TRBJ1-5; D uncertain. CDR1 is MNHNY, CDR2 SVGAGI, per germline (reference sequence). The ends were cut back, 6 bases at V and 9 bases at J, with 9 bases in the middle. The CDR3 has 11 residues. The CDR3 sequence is CASSSGGPQHF. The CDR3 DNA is TGTGCCAGCAGCAGTGGAGGGCCCCAGCATTTT.

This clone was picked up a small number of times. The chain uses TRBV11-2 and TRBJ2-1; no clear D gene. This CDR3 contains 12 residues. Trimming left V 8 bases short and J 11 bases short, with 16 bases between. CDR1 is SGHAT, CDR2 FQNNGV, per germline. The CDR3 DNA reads TGTGCCAGCCAAACCTTAATCGCGCAGCAGTTCTTC. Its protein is CASQTLIAQQFF.

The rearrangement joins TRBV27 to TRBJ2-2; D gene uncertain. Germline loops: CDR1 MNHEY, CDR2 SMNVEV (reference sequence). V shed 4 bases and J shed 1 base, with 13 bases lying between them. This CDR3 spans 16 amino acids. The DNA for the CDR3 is TGTGCCAGCAGTTCCAGACTCCTGATGAACACCGGGGAGCTGTTTTTT. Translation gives CASSSRLLMNTGELFF.

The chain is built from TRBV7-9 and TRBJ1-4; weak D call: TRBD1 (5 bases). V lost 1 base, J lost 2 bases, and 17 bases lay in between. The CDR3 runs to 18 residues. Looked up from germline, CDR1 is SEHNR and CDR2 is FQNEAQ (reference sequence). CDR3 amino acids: CASSLEWQPGDTNEKLFF. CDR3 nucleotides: TGTGCCAGCAGCTTAGAGTGGCAGCCCGGGGACACTAATGAAAAACTGTTTTTT.